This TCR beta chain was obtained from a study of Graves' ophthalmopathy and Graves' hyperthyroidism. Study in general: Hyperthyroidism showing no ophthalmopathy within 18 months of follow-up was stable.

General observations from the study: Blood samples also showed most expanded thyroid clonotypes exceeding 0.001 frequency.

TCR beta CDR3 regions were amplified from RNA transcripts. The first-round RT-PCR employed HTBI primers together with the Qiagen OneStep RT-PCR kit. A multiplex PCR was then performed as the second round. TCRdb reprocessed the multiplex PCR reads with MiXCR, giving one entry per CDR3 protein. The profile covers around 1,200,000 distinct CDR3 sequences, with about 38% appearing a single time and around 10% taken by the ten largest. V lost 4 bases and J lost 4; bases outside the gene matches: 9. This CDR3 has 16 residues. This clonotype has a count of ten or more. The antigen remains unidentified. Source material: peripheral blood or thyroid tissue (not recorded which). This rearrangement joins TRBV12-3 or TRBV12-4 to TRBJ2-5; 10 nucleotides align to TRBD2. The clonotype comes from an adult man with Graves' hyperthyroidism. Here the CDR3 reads CASSSPVVAGGETQYF. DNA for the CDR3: TGTGCCAGCAGTTCCCCGGTGGTAGCGGGGGGAGAGACCCAGTACTTC.